The entry that follows covers one T cell receptor beta chain sequence. Germline V gene sequence: CDR1 KGHSY, CDR2 FQNENV. V was clipped by 7 bases and J by 0 bases, with 10 bases between them. The CDR3 covers 14 residues. The source of the sample is a study of blood T cell repertoires in COVID-19. Generated by immunoSEQ multiplex PCR, the TCRdb table keeps only in-frame clones and is missing some. The sample consists of hundreds of thousands of clones, almost 90% of them appearing once. The J gene is TRBJ1-3, the V gene TRBV16; a weak D match, TRBD1 (6 bases). Sequenced: PBMCs or T cells enriched from blood (not recorded which). This clonotype was sampled from a man aged 25-45 years who had been exposed to COVID-19. CDR3 DNA: TGTGCCAGCACCACAGGGCCCTCTGGAAACACCATATATTTT. Translation gives CASTTGPSGNTIYF.